The clone carrying this TCR beta chain was counted once. Its specificity is not known. V lost 7 bases and J 2 bases, leaving 9 bases between the germline ends. Germline V gives CDR1 MNHNS, CDR2 SASEGT. This CDR3 spans 12 amino acids. The data are from a study of OX40 agonist ivuxolimab in advanced cancers. Study-level findings and limits: There were, on average, more expanded clones in CD8+ T cells than in CD4+.

Clones were sequenced by immunoSEQ multiplex PCR, and TCRdb holds only the in-frame ones, with some missing. The table shows tens of thousands of clones, with about 90% occurring only once. The sequences come from CD4+ or CD8+ T cells sorted from blood, collected in a trial of the OX40 agonist ivuxolimab. The receptor comes from an adult with an advanced solid tumor such as melanoma, head and neck, liver or kidney cancer. The V gene is TRBV6-1, the J gene TRBJ2-7, with D uncertain. CDR3 in amino acids: CASKGSPYEQYF. DNA for the CDR3: TGTGCCAGCAAGGGCAGTCCCTACGAGCAGTACTTC.